The clone carrying this T cell receptor beta chain has only a few counts. This record belongs to a study of T cells after yellow fever vaccination. 5'RACE template switching added a universal primer site and UMIs to TCR cDNA. Each CDR3 protein gets one entry after TCRdb re-called the 5' RACE reads with MiXCR. The sample records approximately 330,000 distinct CDR3 sequences, around 13% being singletons. V lost 7 bases to trimming and J lost 0 bases, with 15 bases between them. CDR3 length: 15 amino acids. The germline V gene has CDR1 MNHEY and CDR2 SVGEGT. This receptor was identified in a man aged 18 to 35 who received the YFV17D yellow fever vaccine. The V call is TRBV6-2 or TRBV6-3, the J call TRBJ2-5; D may correspond to TRBD1 or TRBD2 (6 bases each). The source material was CD4+ T cells sorted from PBMCs, sampled 15 days after the yellow fever booster vaccination. CDR3 sequence reads: CASNSVGGNQETQYF. The CDR3 DNA reads as TGTGCCAGCAACTCCGTGGGGGGCAACCAAGAGACCCAGTACTTC.